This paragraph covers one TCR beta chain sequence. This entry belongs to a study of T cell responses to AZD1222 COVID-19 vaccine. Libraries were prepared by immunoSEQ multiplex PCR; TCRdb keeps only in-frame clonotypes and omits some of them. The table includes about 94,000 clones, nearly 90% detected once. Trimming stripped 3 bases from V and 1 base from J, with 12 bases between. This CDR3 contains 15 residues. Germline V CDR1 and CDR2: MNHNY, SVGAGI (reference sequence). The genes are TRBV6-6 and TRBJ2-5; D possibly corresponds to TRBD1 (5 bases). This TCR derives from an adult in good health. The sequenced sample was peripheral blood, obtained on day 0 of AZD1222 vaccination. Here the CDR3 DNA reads TGTGCCAGCAGTTATACTTACGACAGCCAAGAGACCCAGTACTTC. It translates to CASSYTYDSQETQYF.